The 32 T cell receptor beta chains reported below all come from one sample, sequenced in a study of vaccination effects on CD4 cells after COVID-19. Their cognate antigens are unknown. Ahead of sequencing, the ViraFEST assay grew antigen-specific CD4+ T cells using viral peptide pools. Culture proceeded for about ten days, and CD4+ T cells were then isolated. All vaccine recipients tested negative for nucleocapsid antibodies and had never contracted SARS-CoV-2 infection. Clones were read by immunoSEQ multiplex PCR, and TCRdb kept only the in-frame ones, dropping some. The table lists some 31,000 clones, 60% to 75% of them singletons, with 27% in the top ten. The specimen comprised CD4+ T cells from PBMCs cultured with HCoV-OC43 spike peptides, sampled before COVID-19 vaccination. Subset indicated: HCoV-OC43 spike overlapping peptide pool stimulation. The receptor set was obtained from a human donor who received a COVID-19 vaccine.

The chain joins TRBV5-1 to TRBJ2-1; D is possibly TRBD2 (5 bases). There are 17 residues in the CDR3. CDR1 and CDR2 from the germline V gene are SGHRS and YFSETQ. V was trimmed by 0 bases and J by 2 bases, leaving 15 bases between them. As DNA, the CDR3 is TGCGCCAGCAGCTTGGCCACGACCCCACTAGCCTACAATGAGCAGTTCTTC. Encoded protein: CASSLATTPLAYNEQFF.

Only one count was recorded for this clone. V and J are TRBV21-1 and TRBJ2-3; the table's D call, TRBD1, has no DNA check behind it. TRBV21-1 is a pseudogene segment. This CDR3 has 14 amino acids. CDR3 DNA: TGTGCCAGCAGCACCGGACAGGGTCCAGATACGCAGTATTTT. It encodes CASSTGQGPDTQYF.

The V gene is TRBV28, the J gene TRBJ1-4, with 11 bases that match TRBD1. V was pared by 3 bases and J by 10 bases, with 10 bases of the junction left unmatched. The CDR3 length is 16 residues. Germline V gene data show CDR1 as MDHEN and CDR2 as SYDVKM. In nucleotides, the CDR3 is TGTGCCAGCAGTTTCCCCTCCGGGACAGGGGGTGGAAAACTGTTTTTT. This translates into CASSFPSGTGGGKLFF.

This clone was seen more than once but under ten times. The chain couples TRBV10-1 to TRBJ1-1; the match to TRBD1 covers 7 bases. Germline CDR1 is WNHNN and CDR2 is SYGVQD (reference sequence). The CDR3 length is 12 residues. V was clipped by 10 bases and J by 1 base; unmatched bases: 3. As DNA, the CDR3 is TGCGCCACCCAGGGGGGGAACACTGAAGCTTTCTTT. It codes for CATQGGNTEAFF.

The genes are TRBV4-2 and TRBJ2-2; D gene ambiguous. V lost 3 bases, J lost 0 bases, and 8 bases lay in between. The CDR3 contains 15 residues. Germline V gives CDR1 LGHNA, CDR2 YNFKEQ. The CDR3 here is CASSQRFSNTGELFF. The CDR3, as DNA: TGTGCCAGCAGCCAGAGGTTCTCGAACACCGGGGAGCTGTTTTTT.

V gene TRBV2 combines with J gene TRBJ2-7; D ambiguous. CDR1 is SNHLY and CDR2 is FYNNEI in the germline V gene. The V end was cut by 1 base, the J end by 6 bases, with 7 bases between. CDR3 length equals 12 residues. CDR3 in amino acids: CASSEGPAEQYF. CDR3 coding DNA: TGTGCCAGCAGTGAAGGACCCGCCGAGCAGTACTTC.

The chain couples TRBV7-2 to TRBJ1-1; 7 bases agree with TRBD1. Germline assignment: CDR1 SGHTA and CDR2 FQGNSA. V lost 5 bases, J lost 0 bases, and 9 bases stayed unmatched. The CDR3 totals 16 residues. The DNA of the CDR3 is TGTGCCAGCAGCCCTCAGGCCGGGACAGTGAACACTGAAGCTTTCTTT. It yields the protein CASSPQAGTVNTEAFF. The complete variable domain, with remaining parts taken from reference TRBV7-2 and TRBJ1-1, reads GAGVSQSPSNKVTEKGKDVELRCDPISGHTALYWYRQSLGQGLEFLIYFQGNSAPDKSGLPSDRFSAERTGGSVSTLTIQRTQQEDSAVYLCASSPQAGTVNTEAFFGQGTRLTVV.

This clone came up a few times. This chain joins TRBV6-5 and TRBJ1-3; no definite D call. The V end lost 2 bases, the J end lost 2 bases, and 4 bases lay between the germline ends. CDR1 MNHEY and CDR2 SVGAGI come from the germline V gene. The length of the CDR3 is 13 residues. Here the CDR3 DNA reads TGTGCCAGCAGTTACATACCTGGAAACACCATATATTTT. It specifies CASSYIPGNTIYF.

The rearrangement joins TRBV11-2 to TRBJ1-6; the D is unclear. The CDR3 loop spans 14 amino acids. The germline V and J ends were trimmed by 0 bases and 7 bases, with 7 bases remaining between them. Germline V CDR1 and CDR2: SGHAT, FQNNGV. The CDR3 nucleotides are TGTGCCAGCAGCTTAGAGCCGGAAAATTCACCCCTCCACTTT. Translating it yields CASSLEPENSPLHF.

The chain couples TRBV27 to TRBJ2-3; TRBD1 agrees at 9 bases. The CDR3 has 16 residues. With V trimmed by 1 base and J by 3 bases, 5 bases remained unmatched. Germline V gene data show CDR1 as MNHEY and CDR2 as SMNVEV (reference sequence). The CDR3 nucleotides are TGTGCCAGCAGTTTATGGGGGACAGGGTCGACAGATACGCAGTATTTT. Protein: CASSLWGTGSTDTQYF.

The chain uses TRBV6-1 and TRBJ1-1; tentative D call: TRBD1 (5 bases). Looked up from germline, CDR1 is MNHNS and CDR2 is SASEGT. The CDR3 spans 14 residues. V was cut by 2 bases and J by 7 bases, with 14 bases left in between. The CDR3, as DNA: TGTGCCAGCAGTGAAAACTGGGGGAAGAATGAAGCTTTCTTT. Its translation is CASSENWGKNEAFF.

This clone has only one observation. The chain recombines TRBV6-5 with TRBJ1-4; 9 bases map to TRBD1. The CDR3 loop spans 15 amino acids. Germline values: CDR1 MNHEY, CDR2 SVGAGI. Trimming cost V 6 bases and J 7 bases; bases outside gene matches: 9. This CDR3 is CASRTLTGGSEKLFF. The CDR3 coding sequence is TGTGCCAGCAGGACACTGACAGGGGGGAGTGAAAAACTGTTTTTT.

This clone was observed a single time. The rearrangement links TRBV6-5 to TRBJ1-5; tentatively, D is TRBD1 (6 bases). Germline-derived CDR1 and CDR2 are MNHEY and SVGAGI. V was pared by 10 bases and J by 5 bases, with 15 bases between. This CDR3 comprises 13 residues. The CDR3 protein is CATRWGGDQPQHF. For the CDR3, the DNA is TGTGCCACCCGGTGGGGGGGCGATCAGCCCCAGCATTTT.

The J gene is TRBJ2-5, the V gene TRBV5-1; D possibly corresponds to TRBD1 (5 bases). Germline loops: CDR1 SGHRS, CDR2 YFSETQ. V gave up 0 bases and J gave up 1 base, with 7 bases separating them. The CDR3 loop spans 14 amino acids. CDR3 sequence reads: CASSLGGAQETQYF. The CDR3 nucleotides read TGCGCCAGCAGCTTGGGTGGGGCCCAAGAGACCCAGTACTTC.

This sequence joins TRBV5-5 and TRBJ2-5; 14 nucleotides match TRBD2. Germline V gene lookup returns CDR1 SGHKS and CDR2 YYEKEE (reference sequence). Losses at the gene ends were 0 bases for V and 4 bases for J; bases not matched to a gene: 14. The length of the CDR3 is 20 residues. The CDR3 region is CASSLDLTSGRAKLGETQYF. The CDR3 coding sequence is TGTGCCAGCAGCTTGGACCTGACTAGCGGGAGGGCTAAGCTCGGAGAGACCCAGTACTTC.

This chain uses TRBV2 with TRBJ2-6; 7 positions agree with TRBD1. This CDR3 has 18 amino acids. With 5 bases clipped from V and 0 bases from J, the junction kept 10 bases outside the gene matches. The germline V gene has CDR1 SNHLY and CDR2 FYNNEI. The CDR3, as DNA: TGTGCCAGCAGTCGGTATGGGACAGTAATCTCTGGGGCCAACGTCCTGACTTTC. This translates into CASSRYGTVISGANVLTF.

V is TRBV15 and J is TRBJ1-4; 11 bases are shared with TRBD1. The V segment lost 3 bases and the J segment 0 bases; nucleotides outside the gene matches: 3. Germline CDR1 reads LNHNV; CDR2 reads YYDKDF (reference sequence). CDR3 length: 17 residues. This CDR3 reads CATSSGQGAATNEKLFF. In nucleotides, the CDR3 is TGTGCCACCAGCAGCGGACAGGGGGCTGCAACTAATGAAAAACTGTTTTTT.

The chain recombines TRBV28 with TRBJ1-2; D not certain. The ends were cut back, 6 bases at V and 4 bases at J, with 9 bases in the middle. There are 12 residues in the CDR3. CDR1 and CDR2 (germline): MDHEN, SYDVKM. The CDR3: CASSLSPYGYTF. The CDR3 DNA reads TGTGCCAGCAGCCTTTCCCCCTATGGCTACACCTTC.

This chain joins TRBV6-5 and TRBJ1-4; no definite D call. The length of the CDR3 is 14 residues. The V and J ends lost 7 bases and 4 bases respectively, with 13 bases between them. CDR1 MNHEY and CDR2 SVGAGI come from the germline V gene. CDR3 sequence reads: CASNPRSFNEKLFF. CDR3 in DNA: TGTGCCAGCAACCCCAGGTCATTTAATGAAAAACTGTTTTTT.

The rearrangement uses TRBV18 and TRBJ1-1; no definite D call. With 3 bases removed from V and 0 bases from J, the gap between germline ends came to 11 bases. Germline V gene sequence: CDR1 KGHSH, CDR2 LQKENI. The CDR3 length is 15 residues. The chain's CDR3 is CASSPPPNMNTEAFF. The CDR3 DNA follows: TGTGCCAGCTCACCGCCCCCGAATATGAACACTGAAGCTTTCTTT.

The genes are TRBV2 and TRBJ1-5, with D perhaps TRBD1 (6 bases). CDR1 and CDR2 from the germline V gene are SNHLY and FYNNEI. V lost 7 bases to trimming and J lost 6 bases, with 16 bases between them. CDR3 length: 14 residues. The CDR3 DNA sequence: TGTGCCAGCAACACAGGGAGGATGAGTCAGCCCCAGCATTTT. Its translation is CASNTGRMSQPQHF.

This chain links TRBV5-4 with TRBJ2-1, with D uncertain. In germline, CDR1 is SGHNT, CDR2 YYREEE (reference sequence). V was clipped by 0 bases and J by 4 bases, with 5 bases between them. CDR3 size: 13 residues. The CDR3 loop reads CASSLVPYNEQFF. The CDR3 bases are TGTGCCAGCAGCTTGGTACCTTACAATGAGCAGTTCTTC.

The chain joins TRBV5-6 to TRBJ1-3; 7 nucleotides align to TRBD1. Germline lookup yields CDR1 SGHDT and CDR2 YYEEEE. The ends lost 4 bases at V and 0 bases at J; junction bases unmatched: 7. This CDR3 region has 16 residues. In nucleotides, the CDR3 is TGTGCCAGCAGCCACCGGACAGGCCCCTCTGGAAACACCATATATTTT. Its protein product is CASSHRTGPSGNTIYF.

The chain links TRBV2 to TRBJ1-4, with TRBD1 as a possible D gene (5 bases). V gave up 6 bases and J gave up 0 bases, with 8 bases separating them. Germline CDR1 SNHLY, CDR2 FYNNEI. CDR3 length: 14 residues. CDR3 DNA: TGTGCCAGCAGCCACAGGTCAACTAATGAAAAACTGTTTTTT. Its protein product is CASSHRSTNEKLFF.

The J gene is TRBJ2-7, the V gene TRBV5-1; 8 bases align to TRBD1. In germline, CDR1 is SGHRS, CDR2 YFSETQ. This CDR3 spans 14 amino acids. The junction had 4 bases not matched to a gene; V was cut back by 3 bases and J by 2 bases. The CDR3 sequence: CASSSRGPTYEQYF. DNA of the CDR3: TGCGCCAGCAGCTCCAGGGGGCCCACCTACGAGCAGTACTTC.

V and J are TRBV15 and TRBJ1-2, with 8 bases fitting TRBD1. From germline, CDR1 is LNHNV and CDR2 YYDKDF (reference sequence). This CDR3 comprises 15 residues. V lost 5 bases, J lost 1 base, and 6 bases stayed unmatched. The CDR3 DNA follows: TGTGCCACCAGCGGAAGACAGGGGATTAACTATGGCTACACCTTC. This translates into CATSGRQGINYGYTF. Supplemented by reference TRBV15 and TRBJ1-2, the full variable domain reads DAMVIQNPRYQVTQFGKPVTLSCSQTLNHNVMYWYQQKSSQAPKLLFHYYDKDFNNEADTPDNFQSRRPNTSFCFLDIRSPGLGDTAMYLCATSGRQGINYGYTFGSGTRLTVV.

The chain has TRBV6-5 and TRBJ1-1, with D possibly matching TRBD1 (5 bases). Germline loops: CDR1 MNHEY, CDR2 SVGAGI. V lost 6 bases and J lost 0, with 14 bases in between. The CDR3 sequence is 15 residues long. CDR3 coding DNA: TGTGCCAGCAGGATTCGGGGCAGGGTGAACACTGAAGCTTTCTTT. Protein: CASRIRGRVNTEAFF.

Here the CDR3 reads CASSPWTSGDTQYF. The CDR3 nucleotides read TGTGCCAGCAGCCCCTGGACTAGCGGAGATACGCAGTATTTT. This chain uses TRBV3-1 (or the pseudogene TRBV3-2) with TRBJ2-3, with 10 bases aligning to TRBD2. Per germline, CDR1 LGHDT and CDR2 YNNKEL (reference sequence). The length of the CDR3 is 14 residues. V was pared by 4 bases and J by 5 bases, with 3 bases of the junction left unmatched.

This chain connects TRBV5-1 to TRBJ1-2; a weak D match, TRBD1 (6 bases). This CDR3 has 15 amino acids. V was trimmed by 1 base and J by 4 bases, leaving 14 bases between them. From germline, CDR1 is SGHRS and CDR2 YFSETQ. The CDR3 coding sequence is TGCGCCAGCAGCTTGATCCAGGGGAGTGTCTATGGCTACACCTTC. It codes for CASSLIQGSVYGYTF.

This clone has just a few counts. The chain joins TRBV28 to TRBJ1-5; 8 nucleotides agree with TRBD1. V gave up 7 bases and J gave up 6 bases; unmatched junction bases: 20. The CDR3 contains 18 residues. Germline CDR1 MDHEN, CDR2 SYDVKM. In DNA form, the CDR3 reads TGTGCCAGCATCGGCCCCTCCACAGGGGGGATTTCTGGTCAGCCCCAGCATTTT. It codes for CASIGPSTGGISGQPQHF.

This sequence joins TRBV27 and TRBJ1-1, with D uncertain. Trimming stripped 7 bases from V and 0 bases from J, with 12 bases between. This CDR3 contains 14 residues. Looked up from germline, CDR1 is MNHEY and CDR2 is SMNVEV (reference sequence). CDR3: CASIGAGLNTEAFF. CDR3 bases: TGTGCCAGCATAGGAGCCGGGCTGAACACTGAAGCTTTCTTT.

This clone has just a few counts. The rearrangement joins TRBV30 to TRBJ1-6; D is unclear. Germline V gives CDR1 GTSNPN, CDR2 SVGIG (reference sequence). This CDR3 comprises 11 residues. Trimming removed 0 bases at V and 10 bases at J, with 4 bases between. The CDR3 here is CAWSVGSPLHF. As DNA, the CDR3 is TGTGCCTGGAGTGTCGGGTCACCCCTCCACTTT.